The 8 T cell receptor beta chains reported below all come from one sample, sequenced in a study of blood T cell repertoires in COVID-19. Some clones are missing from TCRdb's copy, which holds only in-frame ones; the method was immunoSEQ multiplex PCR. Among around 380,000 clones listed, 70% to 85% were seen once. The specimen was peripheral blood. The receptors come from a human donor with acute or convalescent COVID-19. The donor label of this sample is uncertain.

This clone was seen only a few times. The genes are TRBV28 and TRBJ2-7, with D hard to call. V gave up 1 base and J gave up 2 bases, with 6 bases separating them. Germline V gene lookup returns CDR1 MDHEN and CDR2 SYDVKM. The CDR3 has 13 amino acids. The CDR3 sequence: CASSLLAAYEQYF. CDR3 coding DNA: TGTGCCAGCAGTTTATTGGCTGCCTACGAGCAGTACTTC.

The CDR3: CASSLRNTGELFF. The CDR3 DNA reads TGTGCCAGCAGCCTTAGAAACACCGGGGAGCTGTTTTTT. V and J are TRBV7-2 and TRBJ2-2; D is unresolved. Germline V gene lookup returns CDR1 SGHTA and CDR2 FQGNSA. V lost 5 bases to trimming and J lost 2 bases, with 6 bases between them. The CDR3 contains 13 residues.

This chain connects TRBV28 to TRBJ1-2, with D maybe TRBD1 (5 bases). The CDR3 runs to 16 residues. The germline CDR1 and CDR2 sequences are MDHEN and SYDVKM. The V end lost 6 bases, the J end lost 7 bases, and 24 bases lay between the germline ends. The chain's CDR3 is CASRGTQRGRATGYTF. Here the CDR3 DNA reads TGTGCCAGCAGGGGAACCCAGCGGGGGAGGGCAACTGGCTACACCTTC.

CDR3 sequence: CASVASRVSGYTF. In nucleotides, the CDR3 is TGTGCCAGTGTCGCCTCCCGGGTTTCGGGCTACACCTTC. The chain carries TRBV2 and TRBJ1-2; no definite D call. In germline, CDR1 is SNHLY, CDR2 FYNNEI. Between the trimmed V and J ends, which lost 9 bases and 8 bases, there was a span of 19 bases. The CDR3 loop spans 13 amino acids.

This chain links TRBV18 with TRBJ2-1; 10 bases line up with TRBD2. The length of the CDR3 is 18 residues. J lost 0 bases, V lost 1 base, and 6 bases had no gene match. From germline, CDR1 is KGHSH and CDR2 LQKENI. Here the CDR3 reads CASSPLAGGHSSYNEQFF. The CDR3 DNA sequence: TGTGCCAGCTCACCACTAGCGGGGGGCCACTCCTCCTACAATGAGCAGTTCTTC.

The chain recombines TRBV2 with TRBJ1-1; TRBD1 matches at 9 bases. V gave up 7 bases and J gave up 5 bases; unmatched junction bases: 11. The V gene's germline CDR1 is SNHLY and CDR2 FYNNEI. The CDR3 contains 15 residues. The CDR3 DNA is TGTGCCAGCAAACCTAAGGGGACAGGGAGTACTGAAGCTTTCTTT. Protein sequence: CASKPKGTGSTEAFF.

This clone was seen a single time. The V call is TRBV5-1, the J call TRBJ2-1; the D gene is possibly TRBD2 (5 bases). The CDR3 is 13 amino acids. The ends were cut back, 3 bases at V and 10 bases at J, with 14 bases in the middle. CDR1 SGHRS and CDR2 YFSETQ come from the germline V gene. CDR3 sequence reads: CASSSTTSGEQFF. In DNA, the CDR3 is TGCGCCAGCAGCTCCACGACCTCGGGGGAGCAGTTCTTC.

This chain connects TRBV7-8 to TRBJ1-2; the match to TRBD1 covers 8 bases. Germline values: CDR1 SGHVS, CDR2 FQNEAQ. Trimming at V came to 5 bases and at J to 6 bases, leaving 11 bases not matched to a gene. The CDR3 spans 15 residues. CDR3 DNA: TGTGCCAGCAGCAAAAACCGGGACAGGAATAATGGCTACACCTTC. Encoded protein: CASSKNRDRNNGYTF.